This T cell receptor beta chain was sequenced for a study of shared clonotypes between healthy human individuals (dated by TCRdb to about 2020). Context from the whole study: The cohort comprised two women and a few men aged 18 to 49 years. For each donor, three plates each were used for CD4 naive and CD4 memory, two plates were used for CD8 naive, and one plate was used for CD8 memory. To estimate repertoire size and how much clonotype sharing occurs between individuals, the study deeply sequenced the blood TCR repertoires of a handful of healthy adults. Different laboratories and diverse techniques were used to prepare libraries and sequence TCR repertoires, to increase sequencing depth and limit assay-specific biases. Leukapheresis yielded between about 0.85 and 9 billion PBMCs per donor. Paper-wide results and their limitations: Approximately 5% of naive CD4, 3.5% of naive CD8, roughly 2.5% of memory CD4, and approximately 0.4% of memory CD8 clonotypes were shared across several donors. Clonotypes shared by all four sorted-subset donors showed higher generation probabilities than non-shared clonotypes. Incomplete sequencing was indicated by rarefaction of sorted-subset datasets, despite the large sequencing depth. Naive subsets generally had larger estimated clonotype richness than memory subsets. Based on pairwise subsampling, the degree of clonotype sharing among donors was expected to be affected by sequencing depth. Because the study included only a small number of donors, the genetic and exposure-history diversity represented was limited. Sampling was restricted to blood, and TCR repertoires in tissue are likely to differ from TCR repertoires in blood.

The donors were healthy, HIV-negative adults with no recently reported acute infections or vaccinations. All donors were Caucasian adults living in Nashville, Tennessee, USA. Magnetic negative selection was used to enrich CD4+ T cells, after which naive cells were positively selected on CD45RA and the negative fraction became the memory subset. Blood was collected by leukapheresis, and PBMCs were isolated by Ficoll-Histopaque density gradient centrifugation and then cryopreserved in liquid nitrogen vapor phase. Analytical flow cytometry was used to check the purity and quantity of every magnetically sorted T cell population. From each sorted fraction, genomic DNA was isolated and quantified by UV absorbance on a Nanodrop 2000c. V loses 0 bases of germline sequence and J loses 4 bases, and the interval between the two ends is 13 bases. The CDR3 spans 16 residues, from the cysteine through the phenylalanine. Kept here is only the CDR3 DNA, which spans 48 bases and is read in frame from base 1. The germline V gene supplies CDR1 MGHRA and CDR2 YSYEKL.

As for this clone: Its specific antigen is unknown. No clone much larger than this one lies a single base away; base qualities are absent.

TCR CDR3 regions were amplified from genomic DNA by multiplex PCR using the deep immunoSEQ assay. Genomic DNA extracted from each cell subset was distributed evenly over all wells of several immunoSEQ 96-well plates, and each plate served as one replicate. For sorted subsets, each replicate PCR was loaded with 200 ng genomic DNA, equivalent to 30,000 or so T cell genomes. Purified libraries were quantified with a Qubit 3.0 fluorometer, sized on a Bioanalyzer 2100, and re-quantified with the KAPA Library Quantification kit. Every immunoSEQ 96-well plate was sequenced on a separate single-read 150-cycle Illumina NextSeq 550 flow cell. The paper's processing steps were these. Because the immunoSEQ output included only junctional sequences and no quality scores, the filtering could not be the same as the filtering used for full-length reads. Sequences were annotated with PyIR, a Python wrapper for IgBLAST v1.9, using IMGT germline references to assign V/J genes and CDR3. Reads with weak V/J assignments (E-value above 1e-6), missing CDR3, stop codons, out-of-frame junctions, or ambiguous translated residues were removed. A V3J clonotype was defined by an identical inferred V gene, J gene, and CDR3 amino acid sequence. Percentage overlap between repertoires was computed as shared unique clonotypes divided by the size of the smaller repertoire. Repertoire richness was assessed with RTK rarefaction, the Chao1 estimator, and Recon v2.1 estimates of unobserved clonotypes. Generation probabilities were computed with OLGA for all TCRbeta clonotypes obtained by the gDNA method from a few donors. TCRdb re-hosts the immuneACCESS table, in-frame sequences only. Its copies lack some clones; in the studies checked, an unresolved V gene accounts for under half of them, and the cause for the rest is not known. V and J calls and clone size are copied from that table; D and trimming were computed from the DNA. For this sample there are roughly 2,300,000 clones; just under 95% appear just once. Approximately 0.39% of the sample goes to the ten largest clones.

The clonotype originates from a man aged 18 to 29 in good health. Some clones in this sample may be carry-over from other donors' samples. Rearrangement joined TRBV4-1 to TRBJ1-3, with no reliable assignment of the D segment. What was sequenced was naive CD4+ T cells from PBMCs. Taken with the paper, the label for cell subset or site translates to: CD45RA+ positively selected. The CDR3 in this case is CASSQEWSGIGNTIYF. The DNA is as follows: TGCGCCAGCAGCCAAGAATGGTCGGGGATCGGAAACACCATATATTTT.